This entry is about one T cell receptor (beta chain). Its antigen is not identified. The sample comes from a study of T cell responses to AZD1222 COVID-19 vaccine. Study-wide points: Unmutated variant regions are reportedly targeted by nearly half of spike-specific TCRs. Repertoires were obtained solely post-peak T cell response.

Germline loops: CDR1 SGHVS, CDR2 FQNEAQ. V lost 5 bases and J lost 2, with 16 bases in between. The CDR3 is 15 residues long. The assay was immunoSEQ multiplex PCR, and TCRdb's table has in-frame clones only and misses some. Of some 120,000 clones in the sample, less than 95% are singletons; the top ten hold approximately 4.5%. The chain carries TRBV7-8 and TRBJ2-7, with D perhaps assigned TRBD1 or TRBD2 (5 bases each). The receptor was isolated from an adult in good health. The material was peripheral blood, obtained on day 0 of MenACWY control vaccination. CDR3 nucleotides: TGTGCCAGCAGCCCGCGCCGGGACCGTCCCTACGAGCAGTACTTC. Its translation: CASSPRRDRPYEQYF.